The 30 T cell receptor beta chains below were found in one sample sequenced in a study of shared clonotypes between healthy human individuals. Generated by immunoSEQ multiplex PCR, the TCRdb table keeps only in-frame clones and is missing some. The repertoire holds more than 2 million clones, roughly 95% seen once, with around 0.13% in the top ten. Sequencing was performed on naive CD4+ T cells sorted from blood. The subset here: CD45RA+ positively selected. These receptors were obtained from a man younger than 30 in good health.

This clone has only one observation. The sample holds other DNA sequences that translate to the same CDR3. This chain connects TRBV28 to TRBJ1-2, with 8 bases identical to TRBD1. The CDR3 has 14 amino acids. V lost 4 bases, J lost 4 bases, and 5 bases stayed unmatched. The germline gives CDR1 MDHEN, CDR2 SYDVKM. CDR3 amino acids: CASSSTGGGYGYTF. For the CDR3, the DNA is TGTGCCAGCAGTTCTACAGGGGGAGGCTATGGCTACACCTTC.

This rearrangement joins TRBV5-1 to TRBJ2-3, with 9 bases identical to TRBD1. Trimming took 4 bases from V and 3 from J; bases not matched to a gene: 6. The CDR3 is made up of 15 amino acids. Germline-derived CDR1 and CDR2 are SGHRS and YFSETQ. CDR3 protein: CASSDGQGPTDTQYF. Here the CDR3 DNA reads TGCGCCAGCAGCGACGGACAGGGGCCGACAGATACGCAGTATTTT.

The chain joins TRBV4-1 to TRBJ1-4; 9 positions agree with TRBD1. V shed 5 bases and J 3 bases; nucleotides not matched to a gene: 7. This CDR3 has 16 residues. The germline V gene encodes CDR1 MGHRA and CDR2 YSYEKL. The CDR3 DNA follows: TGCGCCAGCAGCAGCACGACAGGGGGATCTAATGAAAAACTGTTTTTT. The encoded protein is CASSSTTGGSNEKLFF.

This clone was counted a single time. The chain has TRBV4-3 and TRBJ2-2; no clear D gene. Germline V gene sequence: CDR1 LGHNA, CDR2 YSLEER. The CDR3 consists of 12 residues. Between the trimmed V and J ends, which lost 6 bases and 4 bases, there was a span of 6 bases. CDR3 nucleotide sequence: TGCGCCAGCAGTCCCACCACCGGGGAGCTGTTTTTT. Amino acid sequence: CASSPTTGELFF.

The CDR3 loop reads CASSYMNTEAFF. The CDR3 nucleotides are TGCGCCAGCAGCTATATGAACACTGAAGCTTTCTTT. The J gene is TRBJ1-1, the V gene TRBV5-1; D gene ambiguous. The CDR3 length is 12 residues. V lost 3 bases and J lost 0, with 3 bases in between. CDR1 and CDR2 from the germline V gene are SGHRS and YFSETQ.

This clone was found once. This chain joins TRBV6-6 and TRBJ2-5, with D perhaps matching TRBD2 (5 bases). V was pared by 7 bases and J by 1 base, with 7 bases between. This CDR3 is built from 12 residues. Per the germline V gene, CDR1 is MNHNY and CDR2 is SVGAGI (reference sequence). In nucleotides, the CDR3 is TGTGCCAGCAAGAGCGGCCAAGAGACCCAGTACTTC. Residues: CASKSGQETQYF.

The chain links TRBV7-2 to TRBJ2-7; 9 bases line up with TRBD1. The CDR3 length is 13 residues. CDR1 and CDR2 (germline): SGHTA, FQGNSA. The V gene end was trimmed by 7 bases and the J gene end by 4 bases; junction bases not matched to a gene: 5. CDR3 sequence (DNA): TGTGCCAGCACTAACAGGGGGCGTTACGAGCAGTACTTC. Translated: CASTNRGRYEQYF.

J is TRBJ1-4 and V is TRBV5-6; D perhaps matches TRBD1 (6 bases). CDR3 size: 14 residues. V lost 4 bases, J lost 3 bases, and 10 bases lay in between. CDR1 is SGHDT, CDR2 YYEEEE, per germline. The CDR3 is CASSPRQANEKLFF. In DNA, the CDR3 is TGTGCCAGCAGCCCGCGACAGGCTAATGAAAAACTGTTTTTT.

This sequence joins TRBV28 and TRBJ1-1, with D unresolved. V was cut by 5 bases and J by 3 bases, with 7 bases left in between. CDR1 is MDHEN, CDR2 SYDVKM, per germline. The CDR3 has 12 residues. The CDR3: CASSGPYTEAFF. The CDR3 DNA follows: TGTGCCAGCAGTGGTCCTTACACTGAAGCTTTCTTT.

In the case of this clone: Within the sample, other DNA sequences also encode this same CDR3. This chain uses TRBV5-4 with TRBJ2-5, with D hard to call. In germline, CDR1 is SGHNT, CDR2 YYREEE (reference sequence). The CDR3 contains 17 residues. Between the trimmed V and J ends, which lost 1 base and 6 bases, there was a span of 22 bases. The CDR3: CASSLSSDALRVKTQYF. The CDR3 DNA is TGTGCCAGCAGCTTGAGTAGTGACGCATTACGAGTGAAGACCCAGTACTTC.

This clone was found once. One end of the junction varies from germline; a read error may be responsible. V is TRBV9 and J is TRBJ1-6; D gene ambiguous. The CDR3 extends over 14 amino acids. Germline V gene data show CDR1 as SGDLS and CDR2 as YYNGEE. The CDR3 bases are TGTACCAGCAGCGAGTCAGGAGGCAATTCACCCCTCCACTTT. It is translated as CTSSESGGNSPLHF.

To note about this clone: The same CDR3 can be traced to other DNA sequences in this sample. CDR3 in amino acids: CASSQDLNYGYTF. For the CDR3, the DNA is TGTGCCAGCAGCCAAGACCTGAACTATGGCTACACCTTC. The rearrangement uses TRBV14 and TRBJ1-2; D gene uncertain. Per germline, CDR1 SGHDN and CDR2 FVKESK. Deletions cut 0 bases from V and 2 bases from J, with 4 bases between. This CDR3 has 13 amino acids.

The rearrangement uses TRBV9 and TRBJ2-7; no reliable D call. Trimming removed 4 bases from V and 5 bases from J, with 13 bases in between. The CDR3 sequence is 13 residues long. The germline gives CDR1 SGDLS, CDR2 YYNGEE. CDR3 in DNA: TGTGCCAGCAGCCCCGGCCATGGAAACGAGCAGTACTTC. This codes for CASSPGHGNEQYF.

This clone came up once. The chain uses TRBV27 and TRBJ1-2; maybe TRBD1 (6 bases). Germline values: CDR1 MNHEY, CDR2 SMNVEV (reference sequence). V lost 8 bases and J 5 bases, leaving 18 bases between the germline ends. The CDR3 sequence is 14 residues long. This chain's CDR3 is CASAQGGARYGYTF. The CDR3 coding sequence is TGTGCCAGCGCGCAAGGGGGGGCTCGTTATGGCTACACCTTC.

V and J are TRBV6-5 and TRBJ2-6; D ambiguous. With 6 bases removed from V and 1 base from J, the gap between germline ends came to 10 bases. Germline V gene data show CDR1 as MNHEY and CDR2 as SVGAGI. The CDR3 loop spans 15 amino acids. CDR3 protein: CASSRWTSGANVLTF. CDR3 nucleotide sequence: TGTGCCAGCAGCCGTTGGACGTCTGGGGCCAACGTCCTGACTTTC.

On this clone itself: In the same sample, other DNA sequences code for this CDR3. The chain has TRBV6-6 and TRBJ2-2; unclear D gene. The CDR3 is 13 residues long. Looked up from germline, CDR1 is MNHNY and CDR2 is SVGAGI (reference sequence). V dropped 1 base and J dropped 2 bases, with 2 bases sitting between them. Here the CDR3 reads CASSYLNTGELFF. DNA of the CDR3: TGTGCCAGCAGTTACTTAAACACCGGGGAGCTGTTTTTT.

As to this clone: In the same sample, other DNA sequences code for this CDR3. The chain has TRBV5-1 and TRBJ2-7; 9 nucleotides agree with TRBD2. From germline, CDR1 is SGHRS and CDR2 YFSETQ. The length of the CDR3 is 14 residues. Trimming cost V 3 bases and J 0 bases; bases outside gene matches: 1. The CDR3 is CASSSTSGSYEQYF. DNA of the CDR3: TGCGCCAGCAGCTCGACTAGCGGCTCCTACGAGCAGTACTTC.

The V and J genes are TRBV5-1 and TRBJ1-2; tentatively, D is TRBD1 (5 bases). CDR3 length: 16 amino acids. The V end lost 3 bases, the J end lost 1 base, and 16 bases lay between the germline ends. The germline gives CDR1 SGHRS, CDR2 YFSETQ. As DNA, the CDR3 is TGCGCCAGCAGCTCGCTAGACAGAGCTGATAACTATGGCTACACCTTC. This sequence encodes CASSSLDRADNYGYTF.

The chain couples TRBV11-2 to TRBJ2-5; 7 bases align to TRBD1. V lost 5 bases to trimming and J lost 3 bases; unmatched junction nucleotides: 9. Germline V gives CDR1 SGHAT, CDR2 FQNNGV. The CDR3 covers 15 residues. This chain's CDR3 is CASSQRGDRKETQYF. The CDR3, as DNA: TGTGCCAGCAGCCAACGAGGGGACAGAAAAGAGACCCAGTACTTC.

The rearrangement uses TRBV11-2 and TRBJ2-1, with D possibly being TRBD2 (5 bases). This CDR3 is 17 amino acids long. Per the germline V gene, CDR1 is SGHAT and CDR2 is FQNNGV. The V end lost 5 bases, the J end lost 2 bases, and 19 bases lay between the germline ends. This CDR3 reads CASSPGIISLAYNEQFF. The CDR3 coding sequence is TGTGCCAGCAGCCCGGGAATCATTTCCCTAGCCTACAATGAGCAGTTCTTC.

The chain has TRBV6-1 and TRBJ1-2; D is ambiguous. The CDR3 loop spans 14 amino acids. Deletions cut 2 bases from V and 8 bases from J, with 15 bases between. The germline gives CDR1 MNHNS, CDR2 SASEGT. DNA of the CDR3: TGTGCCAGCAGTGAATGGTTAGCATCCGGAGGCTACACCTTC. This translates into CASSEWLASGGYTF.

The rearrangement uses TRBV5-1 and TRBJ1-2; 8 nucleotides align to TRBD1. J was trimmed by 7 bases and V by 3 bases; bases with no gene match: 11. This CDR3 has 15 residues. CDR1 is SGHRS and CDR2 is YFSETQ in the germline V gene. As DNA, the CDR3 is TGCGCCAGCAGCTCCTATGGCGGACAGGGCGGTGGCTACACCTTC. As protein: CASSSYGGQGGGYTF.

The rearrangement links TRBV11-1 to TRBJ2-7; D gene unclear. Germline loops: CDR1 SGHAT, CDR2 FQDESV (reference sequence). Trimming cost V 5 bases and J 3 bases, with 11 bases left between them. This CDR3 is built from 13 residues. CDR3 bases: TGTGCCAGCAGCCAAGTCCCCGTCTACGAGCAGTACTTC. As protein: CASSQVPVYEQYF.

CDR3 protein: CASSALGLAVYEQYF. The CDR3 DNA sequence: TGCGCCAGCAGCGCCTTGGGACTAGCGGTTTACGAGCAGTACTTC. The chain has TRBV5-1 and TRBJ2-7; TRBD2 matches 11 bases. The junction had 7 bases not matched to a gene; V was cut back by 4 bases and J by 4 bases. This CDR3 has 15 amino acids. Germline V lookup: CDR1 SGHRS, CDR2 YFSETQ.

This chain joins TRBV7-6 and TRBJ2-5, with 10 bases identical to TRBD1. Unmatched junction bases numbered 4, after V lost 4 bases and J lost 5 bases. The germline gives CDR1 SGHVS, CDR2 FNYEAQ. CDR3 length equals 14 residues. The CDR3 DNA follows: TGTGCCAGCAGCTACGGGACAGGGGACGAGACCCAGTACTTC. Translation gives CASSYGTGDETQYF.

This chain joins TRBV5-4 and TRBJ2-1; 16 nucleotides align to TRBD2. Trimming removed 3 bases from V and 3 bases from J; junction bases left unmatched: 9. This CDR3 comprises 19 residues. CDR1 is SGHNT and CDR2 is YYREEE in the germline V gene (reference sequence). The CDR3 coding sequence is TGTGCCAGCAGCTCCACCGGGACTAGCGGGAGGGCGAGCTACAATGAGCAGTTCTTC. Translation gives CASSSTGTSGRASYNEQFF.

The chain employs TRBV28 and TRBJ2-1; tentative D call: TRBD2 (6 bases). V was cut by 8 bases and J by 7 bases, with 18 bases left in between. The CDR3 covers 14 residues. Germline-derived CDR1 and CDR2 are MDHEN and SYDVKM. CDR3 coding DNA: TGTGCCAGCGGGAGCGGGCCCCCGCGAAATGAGCAGTTCTTC. Translated, it gives CASGSGPPRNEQFF.

The chain employs TRBV6-5 and TRBJ1-2, with 10 bases lining up with TRBD1. The CDR3 runs to 13 residues. Germline V gene lookup returns CDR1 MNHEY and CDR2 SVGAGI. The V gene end was trimmed by 5 bases and the J gene end by 8 bases; junction bases not matched to a gene: 5. CDR3 sequence: CASSNGQGVGYTF. The CDR3 DNA sequence: TGTGCCAGCAGTAACGGACAGGGGGTGGGCTACACCTTC.

On this clone itself: The sample holds other DNA sequences that translate to the same CDR3. This chain connects TRBV19 to TRBJ2-1; TRBD2 matches at 10 bases. The CDR3 totals 15 residues. V trimming: 3 bases; J trimming: 5 bases; junction bases outside the gene matches: 4. CDR1 and CDR2 from the germline V gene are LNHDA and SQIVND (reference sequence). In DNA form, the CDR3 reads TGTGCCAGTAGTATCCGGACTAGCGGAAACAATGAGCAGTTCTTC. This encodes CASSIRTSGNNEQFF.

The table lists this clone with a count of one. This sequence joins TRBV2 and TRBJ2-7, with TRBD1 matching 8 bases. The V gene's germline CDR1 is SNHLY and CDR2 FYNNEI. V lost 7 bases to trimming and J lost 6 bases; unmatched junction nucleotides: 8. The CDR3 consists of 13 residues. CDR3 nucleotide sequence: TGTGCCAGCAACGGACAGGGCATAGGCGAGCAGTACTTC. This gives the protein CASNGQGIGEQYF. Full variable domain (rest looked up from reference TRBV2 and TRBJ2-7): EPEVTQTPSHQVTQMGQEVILRCVPISNHLYFYWYRQILGQKVEFLVSFYNNEISEKSEIFDDQFSVERPDGSNFTLKIRSTKLEDSAMYFCASNGQGIGEQYFGPGTRLTVT.